Detailed here is one T cell receptor (beta chain). Its antigen remains unknown. This record belongs to a study of T-cell reconstitution after alpha-beta-depleted transplantation in children. Unique molecular identifiers featured in how the TCRbeta library was prepared. Each CDR3 protein is one row after TCRdb ran MiXCR on the PCR reads. The sample comprises around 200,000 distinct CDR3 sequences, roughly 18% of which are singletons, and 35% to 50% rests with the top ten. Study-wide points: TCRbeta diversity was high at day 60 in some patients (a result of surviving recipient T cells and thymic progenitors). T-cell counts and diversity at one year following transplant were attributed mainly to newly produced T cells. There were reportedly several hundred expanded graft clones from which alpha-beta T cells came about two months after transplant.

The receptor was derived from a male patient aged 2 to 10 who had a stem cell transplant for acute lymphoblastic leukemia, so the T cells may come from the graft donor. Here the sequenced sample was PBMCs, mostly from graft donor cells, taken 360 days after TCRalphabeta/CD19-depleted stem cell transplant.

The CDR3 bases are TGTGCCAGCAGTGTCCAGGGGGGGGGACTGCAGAACCCAAAGTTCTTC. Encoded protein: CASSVQGGGLQNPKFF. V gene TRBV25-1 combines with J gene TRBJ2-1, with D perhaps matching TRBD1 or TRBD2 (7 bases each). The CDR3 is made up of 16 amino acids. Germline assignment: CDR1 MGHDK and CDR2 SYGVNS. Trimming shortened V by 4 bases and J by 14 bases, and 27 bases separated the two germline ends.